This T cell receptor beta chain is from a study of PD-1 blockade in mismatch repair-deficient tumors. Study context: All were previously treated, progressing patients with approximately 11 mismatch repair-deficient cancer types.

With respect to this clone: What it recognizes is unknown.

Study-level findings and limits: Rapid post-treatment expansion, then contraction, generally preceding radiologic response, marked tumor-resident clones.

TCRdb's copy holds only in-frame clones and misses some; the assay was immunoSEQ multiplex PCR. This table has 25,000 to 30,000 clones, less than 85% appearing once. Every patient had mismatch repair deficiency by PCR or immunohistochemistry. A few pembrolizumab responders had their TCRs sequenced. Sequencing used PBMCs, obtained before pembrolizumab treatment. The receptor comes from an adult with mismatch repair-deficient cancer.

The DNA for the CDR3 is TGTGCCAGCAGCTTAGGGGGCTATTATAATTCACCCCTCCACTTT. Protein: CASSLGGYYNSPLHF. This chain joins TRBV13 and TRBJ1-6, with D unresolved. This CDR3 spans 15 amino acids. Germline CDR1 is PRHDT and CDR2 is FYEKMQ (reference sequence). V lost 0 bases to trimming and J lost 4 bases, with 7 bases between them. The full variable domain, rest sourced from reference TRBV13 and TRBJ1-6, is AAGVIQSPRHLIKEKRETATLKCYPIPRHDTVYWYQQGPGQDPQFLISFYEKMQSDKGSIPDRFSAQQFSDYHSELNMSSLELGDSALYFCASSLGGYYNSPLHFGNGTRLTVT.